One and the same sample provided the 4 T cell receptor beta chains below, sequenced in a study of CD8+CD57+ T cells in acquired aplastic anemia. Whoever was chosen for sequencing had shown CD8+CD57+ cell expansion by flow cytometry. TCR beta VDJ and CDR3 profiling used genomic DNA as template. TCRdb ran MiXCR on the reads and lists one entry per CDR3 protein. The table has fewer than 200,000 distinct CDR3 sequences, around 50% seen once; the top ten hold approximately 1%. Material: sorted CD4+, CD8+, or CD8+CD57+ T cells (not recorded which) from PBMCs. The receptors were sampled from a human donor with aplastic anemia.

The V call is TRBV2, the J call TRBJ1-2; 10 bases are a match to TRBD1. CDR1 and CDR2 from the germline V gene are SNHLY and FYNNEI. The V gene end was trimmed by 6 bases and the J gene end by 6 bases; junction bases not matched to a gene: 1. This CDR3 contains 12 residues. The CDR3 sequence: CASRGTGDGYTF. The CDR3 bases are TGTGCCAGCAGGGGGACAGGGGATGGCTACACCTTC.

This clonotype came up a few times. The chain carries TRBV29-1 and TRBJ1-1, with D uncertain. This CDR3 spans 12 amino acids. Germline loops: CDR1 SQVTM, CDR2 ANQGSEA. The V and J ends lost 6 bases and 0 bases respectively, with 8 bases between them. For the CDR3, the DNA is TGCAGCGTCTCGACGGTGAACACTGAAGCTTTCTTT. Translation gives CSVSTVNTEAFF. Using reference TRBV29-1 and TRBJ1-1 for the parts outside the CDR3, the full variable domain is SAVISQKPSRDICQRGTSLTIQCQVDSQVTMMFWYRQQPGQSLTLIATANQGSEATYESGFVIDKFPISRPNLTFSTLTVSNMSPEDSSIYLCSVSTVNTEAFFGQGTRLTVV.

The chain links TRBV18 to TRBJ2-3; D is undetermined. From germline, CDR1 is KGHSH and CDR2 LQKENI. The germline V and J ends were trimmed by 8 bases and 2 bases, with 11 bases remaining between them. The CDR3 is made up of 13 amino acids. The DNA of the CDR3 is TGTGCCAGCGCAGCAACAGTCACAGATACGCAGTATTTT. Translating it yields CASAATVTDTQYF.

J is TRBJ2-7 and V is TRBV10-3; the match to TRBD1 covers 7 bases. CDR1 is ENHRY and CDR2 is SYGVKD in the germline V gene. Losses at the gene ends were 7 bases for V and 0 bases for J; bases not matched to a gene: 6. CDR3 length equals 14 residues. CDR3 in DNA: TGTGCCATCACCAGGACAGGATCCTCCTACGAGCAGTACTTC. Protein: CAITRTGSSYEQYF.